The rows below give T cell receptor beta chains drawn from one sample of a study of cytomegalovirus exposure and HLA in healthy donors. Generated by immunoSEQ multiplex PCR, the TCRdb table keeps only in-frame clones and is missing some. The sample comprises about 81,000 clones, approximately 90% of which are singletons, and about 2.3% rests with the top ten. The sample was PBMCs. These receptors all come from a man younger than 35 in good health and CMV-seronegative. Each CDR3 is given with its conserved first and last residue. D genes are given only for firm matches. A clone size is listed for some rows: how often the clone was seen (once, few, many), or a class if it is expanded.

D	V	J	size	DNA	CDR3
TRBD2	TRBV7-9	TRBJ2-1	.	TGTGCCAGCAGCCCCCTAGCGGGAGGACCGGTGGGGGACAATGAGCAGTTCTTC	CASSPLAGGPVGDNEQFF
TRBD1	TRBV5-6	TRBJ2-5	.	TGTGCCAGCAGCGCCGACAGGGGAGAGACCCAGTACTTC	CASSADRGETQYF
.	TRBV25-1	TRBJ1-2	.	TGTGCCAGCAGTGAATTCGGTACTCGACAGAACGGCTACACCTTC	CASSEFGTRQNGYTF
TRBD2	TRBV7-9	TRBJ2-3	few	TGTGCCAGCAGCCGATGGACTAGCGGAGATACGCAGTATTTT	CASSRWTSGDTQYF
.	TRBV5-1	TRBJ1-1	.	TGCGCCAGCAGCCGCGCGGGGGTGCGCACTGAAGCTTTCTTT	CASSRAGVRTEAFF
TRBD1	TRBV2	TRBJ2-5	.	TGTGCCAGTTCGGACAGGGAAGAGACCCAGTACTTC	CASSDREETQYF
.	TRBV28	TRBJ1-1	few	TGTGCCAGCAGTTCGCCCCGCTTCAGAATGAACACTGAAGCTTTCTTT	CASSSPRFRMNTEAFF
.	TRBV19	TRBJ1-2	.	TGTGCCAGTAGTTGGAACAGGGACGGTGGCTACACCTTC	CASSWNRDGGYTF
.	TRBV19	TRBJ2-1	.	TGTGCCAGTACTCGACTACTACGGAGCAATGAGCAGTTCTTC	CASTRLLRSNEQFF
TRBD1	TRBV15	TRBJ2-7	.	TGTGCCACCAGCAAGGGGGACAGGGGCGGCGAGCAGTACTTC	CATSKGDRGGEQYF
TRBD1	TRBV7-2	TRBJ2-7	.	TGTGCCAGCAGCTCGATCCCGGGACAGGGGTTCCACGAGCAGTACTTC	CASSSIPGQGFHEQYF
TRBD1	TRBV5-3	TRBJ1-2	once	TGTGCCAGAAGCGCGGGACAGGGACCAGCTAACTATGGCTACACCTTC	CARSAGQGPANYGYTF
TRBD1	TRBV7-9	TRBJ1-1	.	TGTGCCAGCAGCCAGAATCAGGGGGCGAGGGCCATGGGCACTGAAGCTTTCTTT	CASSQNQGARAMGTEAFF
TRBD2	TRBV11-2	TRBJ2-5	.	TGTGCCAGCAGCTTAGGCGCTAGCGGGAGATCTCAAGAGACCCAGTACTTC	CASSLGASGRSQETQYF
.	TRBV4-3	TRBJ2-7	.	TGCGCCAGCAGCCAAAGGGGGACAAATTCCTACGAGCAGTACTTC	CASSQRGTNSYEQYF
TRBD2	TRBV7-6	TRBJ2-1	.	TGTGCCAGCAGCTTCCCGGGGACTAGCGGTTTAAGGGAGGGCAATGAGCAGTTCTTC	CASSFPGTSGLREGNEQFF
TRBD2	TRBV9	TRBJ2-5	.	TGTGCCAGCAGCGTAGGAGATCGAGCGGGAGTAAAGACCCAGTACTTC	CASSVGDRAGVKTQYF
TRBD2	TRBV4-1	TRBJ2-7	.	TGCGCCAGCAGCCGTCGGGAGGGCCATCTGTACGAGCAGTACTTC	CASSRREGHLYEQYF
TRBD1	TRBV14	TRBJ2-5	.	TGTGCCAGCAGCCAAGAAATGGAAGGGGGCTGGCAAGAGACCCAGTACTTC	CASSQEMEGGWQETQYF
TRBD1	TRBV19	TRBJ1-5	.	TGTGCCAGTAGTATGGGGACAGGGGGCCATAGCAATCAGCCCCAGCATTTT	CASSMGTGGHSNQPQHF
.	TRBV6-1	TRBJ2-7	.	TGTGCCAGCAAAGACAGGAATAGGGTCTACGAGCAGTACTTC	CASKDRNRVYEQYF
.	TRBV7-8	TRBJ2-1	.	TGTGCCAGCAGCTTAGCGTCGGCTAGTCAAAGGTTCAATGAGCAGTTCTTC	CASSLASASQRFNEQFF
.	TRBV19	TRBJ2-5	.	TGTGCCGGAGGGGGCCAGGGCGAGACCCAGTACTTC	CAGGGQGETQYF
.	TRBV7-9	TRBJ2-7	once	TGTTCCAGCAGCTCCACCTACGAGCAGTACTTC	CSSSSTYEQYF
.	TRBV28	TRBJ2-7	.	TGTGCCAGCAGTCAGGGGCGGTACGAGCAGTACTTC	CASSQGRYEQYF
.	TRBV7-2	TRBJ1-6	.	TGTGCCAGCAGCTTCCTAGGGGCTTCACCCCTCCACTTT	CASSFLGASPLHF
TRBD1	TRBV7-9	TRBJ2-3	.	TGTGCCAGCAGCTCCTCGGGACAGACCACAGATACGCAGTATTTT	CASSSSGQTTDTQYF
TRBD2	TRBV7-3	TRBJ2-5	.	TGTGCCAGCAGCTTAATCGGGGGGGCAGGGCGAGAGACCCAGTACTTC	CASSLIGGAGRETQYF
TRBD2	TRBV29-1	TRBJ2-7	.	TGCAGCGTTTTACTAGCGGCCACACGGACCTACGAGCAGTACTTC	CSVLLAATRTYEQYF
.	TRBV28	TRBJ1-5	.	TGTGCCAGCAGACTTCAGGGACTCTTCAATCAGCCCCAGCATTTT	CASRLQGLFNQPQHF
TRBD1	TRBV5-4	TRBJ1-2	.	TGTGCCAGCAGTAAAAGACAGGGTTCCTATGGCTACACCTTC	CASSKRQGSYGYTF
.	TRBV6-6	TRBJ1-2	.	TGTGCCAGCAGTTACTACGTCACAGTAAACTATGGCTACACCTTC	CASSYYVTVNYGYTF
TRBD1	TRBV19	TRBJ1-1	.	TGTGCCAGTGGGACGCAGGGGGCGTTTATCACTGAAGCTTTCTTT	CASGTQGAFITEAFF
TRBD1	TRBV27	TRBJ1-1	.	TGTGCCAGCAGTTCTCAGGGGGCCTTGGGGAACACTGAAGCTTTCTTT	CASSSQGALGNTEAFF
.	TRBV7-3	TRBJ2-3	.	TGTGCCAGCAGCAAACAGGGGAGGCAAGATACGCAGTATTTT	CASSKQGRQDTQYF
.	TRBV7-9	TRBJ2-6	.	TGTGCCAGCAGCTTAGGTCAGGGCATTGCTGGGGCCAACGTCCTGACTTTC	CASSLGQGIAGANVLTF
TRBD1	TRBV2	TRBJ1-5	.	TGTGCCAGCAGTGATGGGGACAGAGATCAGCCCCAGCATTTT	CASSDGDRDQPQHF
.	TRBV9	TRBJ2-2	.	TGTGCCAGCAATCCCGGGAACACCGGGGAGCTGTTTTTT	CASNPGNTGELFF
TRBD2	TRBV5-1	TRBJ2-1	.	TGCGCCAGCAGCTTGACTAGCGGGTCTTACAATGAGCAGTTCTTC	CASSLTSGSYNEQFF
.	TRBV7-7	TRBJ2-7	.	TGTGCTAGCAGTCCAAGCGGGTATGGGGCGGAAGAGCAGTACTTC	CASSPSGYGAEEQYF
.	TRBV7-7	TRBJ2-2	.	TGTGCTAGCAGCTTGAGGAACGGGGAGCTGTTTTTT	CASSLRNGELFF
.	TRBV27	TRBJ1-4	.	TGTGCCAGCAAACGACCGGGGATGAATGAAAAACTGTTTTTT	CASKRPGMNEKLFF
.	TRBV18	TRBJ1-3	.	TGTGCCAGCTCACCTGGACAGGGAAACACCATATATTTT	CASSPGQGNTIYF
TRBD1	TRBV6-5	TRBJ2-7	.	TGTGCCAGCAAGGAACAGGGGAATACCTACGAGCAGTACTTC	CASKEQGNTYEQYF
TRBD2	TRBV29-1	TRBJ2-2	once	TGCAGCGGACAGGGACTAGCGGGAGGAACGAACACCGGGGAGCTGTTTTTT	CSGQGLAGGTNTGELFF
.	TRBV10-2	TRBJ1-5	.	TGCGCCAGCAGTGAGGCCGAGAATCAGCCCCAGCATTTT	CASSEAENQPQHF
.	TRBV6-5	TRBJ1-1	.	TGTGCCAGCAGTTACAGGGAGCGTGGCACTGAAGCTTTCTTT	CASSYRERGTEAFF
TRBD1	TRBV7-2	TRBJ2-7	.	TGTGCCAGCAGCTTACAGGGGGCCTACGAGCGGTACTTC	CASSLQGAYERYF
.	TRBV10-3	TRBJ2-1	.	TGTGCCATCAGTCCGGGACTCCTAAACAATGAGCAGTTCTTC	CAISPGLLNNEQFF
.	TRBV5-1	TRBJ2-2	once	TGCGCCAGCAGCTTGGAACGGTGGAGAACCGGGGAGCTGTTTTTT	CASSLERWRTGELFF
TRBD2	TRBV5-4	TRBJ2-2	.	TGTGCCAGCAGCTTGCCGGGACTAGAGGCCGGGGAGCTGTTTTTT	CASSLPGLEAGELFF
.	TRBV9	TRBJ2-6	.	TGTGCCAGCGGGCCTTCTGGGGCCAACGTCCTGACTTTC	CASGPSGANVLTF